The 16 T cell receptor beta chains presented below share a single source sample, sequenced in a study of blood T cell repertoires in COVID-19. The data were produced by immunoSEQ multiplex PCR, yet TCRdb's version contains in-frame clones alone and is incomplete. This sample has 150,000 or so clones, with roughly 84% found just once. Source material: peripheral blood. These receptors all stem from a woman in her sixties with COVID-19, enrolled during active disease.

CDR3 nucleotides: TGTGCCAGCAGCTCTCGAGGAGAGGCCGGGGAGCTGTTTTTT. Residues: CASSSRGEAGELFF. The chain has TRBV7-9 and TRBJ2-2; no definite D call. The CDR3 contains 14 residues. Germline V lookup: CDR1 SEHNR, CDR2 FQNEAQ (reference sequence). The V gene lost 4 bases and the J gene lost 6 bases, with 12 bases spanning the gap.

Points on this clone: Compared with germline, one end of the junction differs, possibly owing to a read error. The rearrangement joins TRBV5-7 to TRBJ1-4, with 9 bases aligning to TRBD1. TRBV5-7 is designated an ORF whose function remains uncertain. The CDR3 sequence is 13 residues long. The CDR3 bases are TGTGCCAGCAGCTTGAGGGGGACAGGGTTTTGGTTGTGG. It encodes CASSLRGTGFWLW.

J is TRBJ2-5 and V is TRBV5-1; possibly TRBD1 for D (5 bases). The germline V gene has CDR1 SGHRS and CDR2 YFSETQ. The CDR3 consists of 14 residues. Trimming cost V 0 bases and J 6 bases, with 12 bases left between them. CDR3 residues: CASSLVQGPKTQYF. The CDR3 nucleotides are TGCGCCAGCAGCTTGGTGCAGGGTCCGAAGACCCAGTACTTC.

The rearrangement joins TRBV18 to TRBJ1-4, with D uncertain. Between the trimmed V and J ends, which lost 2 bases and 0 bases, there was a span of 10 bases. CDR3 length: 16 residues. Germline V gives CDR1 KGHSH, CDR2 LQKENI. CDR3 sequence: CASSPVQQATNEKLFF. CDR3 DNA: TGTGCCAGCTCACCAGTTCAGCAGGCAACTAATGAAAAACTGTTTTTT.

CDR3 DNA: TGTGCCAGTAATGGCCCCGGGACAGGGAAAACAGATACGCAGTATTTT. This encodes CASNGPGTGKTDTQYF. V gene TRBV19 combines with J gene TRBJ2-3, with TRBD1 identical over 9 bases. The CDR3 is made up of 16 amino acids. J was trimmed by 3 bases and V by 7 bases; bases with no gene match: 11. CDR1 is LNHDA and CDR2 is SQIVND in the germline V gene (reference sequence).

This clone was observed a handful of times. The chain recombines TRBV7-9 with TRBJ1-5, with 12 bases identical to TRBD1. The CDR3 has 15 residues. Looked up from germline, CDR1 is SEHNR and CDR2 is FQNEAQ (reference sequence). J gave up 6 bases and V 5 bases, and 5 bases lay outside the gene matches. In DNA, the CDR3 is TGTGCCAGCAGCACGGGACAGGGGGCGGGTCAGCCCCAGCATTTT. Translated, it gives CASSTGQGAGQPQHF.

The chain carries TRBV19 and TRBJ1-5, with unresolved D. The germline V gene encodes CDR1 LNHDA and CDR2 SQIVND (reference sequence). The V gene lost 3 bases and the J gene lost 6 bases, with 15 bases spanning the gap. The CDR3 is made up of 15 amino acids. CDR3 residues: CASSIPPAGTQPQHF. CDR3 nucleotides: TGTGCCAGTAGTATTCCACCGGCGGGTACTCAGCCCCAGCATTTT.

The table lists this clone with a few counts. The chain joins TRBV25-1 to TRBJ1-3; D may be TRBD1 (5 bases). CDR1 and CDR2 from the germline V gene are MGHDK and SYGVNS. The CDR3 extends over 14 amino acids. Trimming pared 7 bases from V and 4 bases from J, leaving 14 bases between. CDR3 region: CASTSRGVGNTIYF. The CDR3 coding sequence is TGTGCCAGCACCAGCCGGGGGGTCGGAAACACCATATATTTT.

This chain joins TRBV18 and TRBJ2-1; D perhaps matches TRBD1 (6 bases). Germline CDR1 and CDR2: KGHSH and LQKENI. Trimming pared 6 bases from V and 9 bases from J, leaving 12 bases between. There are 12 residues in the CDR3. For the CDR3, the DNA is TGTGCCAGCTCTCCGGACAGCCTTGAGCAGTTCTTC. Protein sequence: CASSPDSLEQFF.

This rearrangement joins TRBV2 to TRBJ1-1, with D perhaps matching TRBD1 (5 bases). The CDR3 consists of 13 residues. The V and J ends lost 5 bases and 3 bases respectively, with 10 bases between them. Germline V CDR1 and CDR2: SNHLY, FYNNEI. CDR3 protein: CASSTQVDTEAFF. The CDR3, as DNA: TGTGCCAGCAGTACACAGGTGGACACTGAAGCTTTCTTT.

This chain links TRBV18 with TRBJ1-3; a weak D match, TRBD1 (6 bases). Trimming left V 3 bases short and J 0 bases short, with 15 bases between. Per germline, CDR1 KGHSH and CDR2 LQKENI. The CDR3 spans 17 residues. The CDR3 protein is CASSPTRTAISGNTIYF. For the CDR3, the DNA is TGTGCCAGCTCACCCACCCGGACAGCCATCTCTGGAAACACCATATATTTT.

J is TRBJ1-5 and V is TRBV2, with D maybe TRBD1 (6 bases). Germline V gives CDR1 SNHLY, CDR2 FYNNEI. The CDR3 spans 15 residues. Trimming stripped 6 bases from V and 7 bases from J, with 19 bases between. CDR3 in amino acids: CASSVTGTQGQPQHF. The CDR3 bases are TGTGCCAGCAGCGTGACCGGGACACAAGGCCAGCCCCAGCATTTT.

The J gene is TRBJ2-7, the V gene TRBV9, with 7 bases lining up with TRBD1. CDR1 is SGDLS, CDR2 YYNGEE, per germline. Trimming removed 3 bases from V and 6 bases from J; junction bases left unmatched: 12. The CDR3 runs to 15 residues. In DNA form, the CDR3 reads TGTGCCAGCAGCGGCGACGGGACAGCTCGGGGCGAGCAGTACTTC. This sequence encodes CASSGDGTARGEQYF.

The J gene is TRBJ1-6, the V gene TRBV9, with TRBD1 matching 8 bases. V lost 4 bases, J lost 7 bases, and 7 bases stayed unmatched. The CDR3 covers 15 residues. Germline CDR1 and CDR2: SGDLS and YYNGEE. The CDR3 nucleotides are TGTGCCAGCAGCAAACAGGGGGTGGGGAATTCACCCCTCCACTTT. Translation: CASSKQGVGNSPLHF.

V gene TRBV27 combines with J gene TRBJ1-1; TRBD1 might be the D (6 bases). V lost 2 bases, J lost 3 bases, and 16 bases lay in between. Germline V gives CDR1 MNHEY, CDR2 SMNVEV (reference sequence). The CDR3 has 16 amino acids. CDR3 sequence reads: CASSLAGAIGYTEAFF. The DNA of the CDR3 is TGTGCCAGCAGTTTAGCAGGGGCGATTGGGTACACTGAAGCTTTCTTT.

This sequence joins TRBV28 and TRBJ1-2; perhaps TRBD1 as D (5 bases). Germline assignment: CDR1 MDHEN and CDR2 SYDVKM. The CDR3 covers 13 residues. The V and J ends lost 8 bases and 4 bases respectively, with 14 bases between them. CDR3 loop: CASHIGGIYGYTF. DNA of the CDR3: TGTGCCAGCCATATCGGGGGGATCTATGGCTACACCTTC.